This T cell receptor (beta chain) was observed in a study of blood T cell repertoires in COVID-19. Study-wide background: Collection of acute and convalescent COVID-19 samples took place in the United States, Italy and Spain. In each case, the material was cDNA or gDNA derived from T cells, B-cell-depleted T cells, or PBMCs.

In the authors' methods: Estimated nucleated cell counts came from reference gene primer amplification. Data came from immunoSEQ multiplex PCR; TCRdb stores just in-frame clones and leaves some out. V, J and clone size derive from that table, while D and trimming were established from the DNA sequence. The sample consists of approximately 120,000 clones, 75% to 90% of them appearing once. CDR3 length: 17 residues. Sequencing was performed on peripheral blood. The chain joins TRBV21-1 to TRBJ1-2; no DNA check was done on the table's D call, TRBD1. TRBV21-1 is a documented pseudogene. The clonotype comes from a human donor in a cohort sampled during active COVID-19. The CDR3 loop reads CASSKFGTGFPYYGYTF. CDR3 DNA sequence: TGTGCCAGCAGCAAATTTGGCACAGGTTTCCCCTACTATGGCTACACCTTC.